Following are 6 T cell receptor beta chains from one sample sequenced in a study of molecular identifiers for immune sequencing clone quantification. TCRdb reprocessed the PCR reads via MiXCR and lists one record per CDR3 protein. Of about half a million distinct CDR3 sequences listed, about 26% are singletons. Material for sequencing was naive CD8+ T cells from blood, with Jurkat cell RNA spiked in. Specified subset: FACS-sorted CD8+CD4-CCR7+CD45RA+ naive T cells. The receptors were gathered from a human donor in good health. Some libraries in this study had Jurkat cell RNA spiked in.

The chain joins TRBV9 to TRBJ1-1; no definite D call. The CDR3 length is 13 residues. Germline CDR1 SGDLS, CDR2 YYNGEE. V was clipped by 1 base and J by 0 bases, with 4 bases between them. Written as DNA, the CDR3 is TGTGCCAGCAGCGTATCTATGAACACTGAAGCTTTCTTT. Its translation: CASSVSMNTEAFF.

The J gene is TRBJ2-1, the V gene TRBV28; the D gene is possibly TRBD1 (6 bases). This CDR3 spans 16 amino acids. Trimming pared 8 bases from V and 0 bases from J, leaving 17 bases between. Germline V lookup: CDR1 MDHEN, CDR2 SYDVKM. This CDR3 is CASGHGQYSSYNEQFF. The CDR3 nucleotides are TGTGCCAGCGGCCATGGACAGTATAGCTCCTACAATGAGCAGTTCTTC.

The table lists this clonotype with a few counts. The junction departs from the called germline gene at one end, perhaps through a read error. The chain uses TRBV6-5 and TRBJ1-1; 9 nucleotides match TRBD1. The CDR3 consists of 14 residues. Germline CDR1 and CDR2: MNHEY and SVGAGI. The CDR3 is CASSPGTGYTEASF. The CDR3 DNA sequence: TGTGCCAGCAGTCCCGGGACAGGGTACACTGAAGCTTCCTTT.

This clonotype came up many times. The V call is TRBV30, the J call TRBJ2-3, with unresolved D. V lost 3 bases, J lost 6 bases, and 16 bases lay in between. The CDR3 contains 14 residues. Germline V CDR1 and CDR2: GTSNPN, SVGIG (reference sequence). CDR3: CAWSLTLDGDTQYF. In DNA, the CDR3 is TGTGCCTGGAGCCTTACACTGGACGGGGATACGCAGTATTTT.

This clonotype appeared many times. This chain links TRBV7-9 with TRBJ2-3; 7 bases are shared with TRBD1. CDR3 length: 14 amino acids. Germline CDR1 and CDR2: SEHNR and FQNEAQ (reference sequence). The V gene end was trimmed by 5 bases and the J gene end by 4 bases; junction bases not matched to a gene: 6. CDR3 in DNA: TGTGCCAGCAGCCGAAGACAGGGTCCAGATACGCAGTATTTT. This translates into CASSRRQGPDTQYF.

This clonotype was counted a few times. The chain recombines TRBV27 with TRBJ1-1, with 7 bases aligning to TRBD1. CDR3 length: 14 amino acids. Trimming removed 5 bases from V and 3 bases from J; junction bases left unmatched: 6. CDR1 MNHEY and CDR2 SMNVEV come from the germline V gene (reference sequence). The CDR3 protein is CASSTGVGHTEAFF. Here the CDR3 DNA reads TGTGCCAGCAGTACAGGGGTCGGACACACTGAAGCTTTCTTT.